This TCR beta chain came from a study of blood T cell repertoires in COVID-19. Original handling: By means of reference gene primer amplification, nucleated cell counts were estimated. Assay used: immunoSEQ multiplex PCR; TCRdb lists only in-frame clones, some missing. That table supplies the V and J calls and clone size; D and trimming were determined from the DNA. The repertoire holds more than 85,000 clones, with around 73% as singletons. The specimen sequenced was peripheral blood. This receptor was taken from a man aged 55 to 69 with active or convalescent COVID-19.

The CDR3 reads CARVSEETQYF. The CDR3 bases are TGCGCCCGGGTGTCAGAAGAGACCCAGTACTTC. The chain carries TRBV23-1 and TRBJ2-5, with D unclear. TRBV23-1 is an ORF, and what it does is uncertain. This CDR3 has 11 residues. V shed 11 bases and J shed 3 bases, with 10 bases lying between them.